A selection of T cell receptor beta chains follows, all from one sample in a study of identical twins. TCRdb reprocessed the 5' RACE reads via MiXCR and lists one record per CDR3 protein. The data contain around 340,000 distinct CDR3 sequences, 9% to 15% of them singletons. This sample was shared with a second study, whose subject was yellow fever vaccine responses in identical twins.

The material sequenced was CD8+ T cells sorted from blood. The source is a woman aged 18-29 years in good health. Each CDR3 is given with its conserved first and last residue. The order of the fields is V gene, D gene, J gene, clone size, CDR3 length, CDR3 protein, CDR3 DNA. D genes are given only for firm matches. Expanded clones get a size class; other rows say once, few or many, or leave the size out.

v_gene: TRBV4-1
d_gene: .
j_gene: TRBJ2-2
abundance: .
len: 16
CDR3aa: CASSPEVRTNTGELFF
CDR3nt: TGCGCCAGCAGCCCAGAGGTCAGAACGAACACCGGGGAGCTGTTTTTT

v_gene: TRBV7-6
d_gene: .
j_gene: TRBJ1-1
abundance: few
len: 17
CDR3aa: CASSPVGGSVGNTEAFF
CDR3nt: TGTGCCAGCAGCCCCGTTGGGGGGTCAGTGGGAAACACTGAAGCTTTCTTT

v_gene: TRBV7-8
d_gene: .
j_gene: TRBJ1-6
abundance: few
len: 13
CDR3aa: CASSPGPNSPLHF
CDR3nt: TGTGCCAGCAGCCCCGGACCGAATTCACCCCTCCACTTT

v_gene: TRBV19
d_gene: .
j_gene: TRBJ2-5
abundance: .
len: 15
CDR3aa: CASSIVDSGGETQYF
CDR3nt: TGTGCCAGTAGTATAGTCGACAGCGGCGGCGAGACCCAGTACTTC

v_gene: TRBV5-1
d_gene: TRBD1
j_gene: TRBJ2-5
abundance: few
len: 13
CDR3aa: CASSRDRGETQYF
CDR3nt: TGCGCCAGCAGCAGGGACAGGGGAGAGACCCAGTACTTC

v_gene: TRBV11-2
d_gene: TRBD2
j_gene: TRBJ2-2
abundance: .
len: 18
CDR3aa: CASSSRTSGGAVTGELFF
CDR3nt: TGTGCCAGCAGCTCCCGGACTAGCGGGGGGGCGGTCACCGGGGAGCTGTTTTTT

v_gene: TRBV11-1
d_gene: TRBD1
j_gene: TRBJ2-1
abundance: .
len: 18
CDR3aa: CASSGTVVRRRTYNEQFF
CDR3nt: TGTGCCAGCAGCGGGACAGTGGTAAGGAGGAGGACCTACAATGAGCAGTTCTTC

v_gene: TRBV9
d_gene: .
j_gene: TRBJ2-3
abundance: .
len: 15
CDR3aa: CASSSSTDSTDTQYF
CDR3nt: TGTGCCAGCAGCTCCTCGACAGATAGCACAGATACGCAGTATTTT

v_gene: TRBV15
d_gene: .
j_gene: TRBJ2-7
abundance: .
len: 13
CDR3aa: CATSSNANYEQYF
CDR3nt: TGTGCCACCAGCAGCAACGCGAACTACGAGCAGTACTTC

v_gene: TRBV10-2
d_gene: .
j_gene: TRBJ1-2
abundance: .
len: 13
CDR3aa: CASSESPDYGYTF
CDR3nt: TGCGCCAGCAGTGAGTCCCCTGACTATGGCTACACCTTC

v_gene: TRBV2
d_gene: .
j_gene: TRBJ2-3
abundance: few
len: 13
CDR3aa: CASSEPATDTQYF
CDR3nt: TGTGCCAGCAGTGAACCTGCCACAGATACGCAGTATTTT

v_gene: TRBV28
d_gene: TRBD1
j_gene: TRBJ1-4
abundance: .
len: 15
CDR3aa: CASMPTGGFPEKLFF
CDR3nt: TGTGCCAGCATGCCCACAGGGGGCTTCCCCGAAAAACTGTTTTTT

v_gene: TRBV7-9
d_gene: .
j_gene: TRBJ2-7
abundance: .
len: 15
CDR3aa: CASSLEARSSYEQYF
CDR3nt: TGTGCCAGCAGCTTAGAGGCCAGGAGCTCCTACGAGCAGTACTTC

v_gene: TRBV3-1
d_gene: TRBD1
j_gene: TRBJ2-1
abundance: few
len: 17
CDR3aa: CASSQSWDRRTYNEQFF
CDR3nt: TGTGCCAGCAGCCAAAGTTGGGACAGGCGAACCTACAATGAGCAGTTCTTC

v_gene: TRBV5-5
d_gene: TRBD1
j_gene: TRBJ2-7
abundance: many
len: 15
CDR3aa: CASSKGQGTTYEQYF
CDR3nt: TGTGCCAGCAGCAAAGGACAGGGGACTACCTACGAGCAGTACTTC

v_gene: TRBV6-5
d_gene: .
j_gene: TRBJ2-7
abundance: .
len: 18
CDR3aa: CASSWSPVKQGFPYEQYF
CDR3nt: TGTGCCAGCAGTTGGAGTCCGGTGAAACAGGGTTTCCCCTACGAGCAGTACTTC

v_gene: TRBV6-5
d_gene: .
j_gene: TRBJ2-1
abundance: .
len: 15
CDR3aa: CASSYEHSSYNEQFF
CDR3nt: TGTGCCAGCAGTTACGAGCACAGCTCCTACAATGAGCAGTTCTTC

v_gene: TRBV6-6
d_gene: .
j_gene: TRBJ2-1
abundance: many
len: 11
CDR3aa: CASSYSHWQFF
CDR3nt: TGTGCCAGCAGTTACTCCCATTGGCAGTTCTTC

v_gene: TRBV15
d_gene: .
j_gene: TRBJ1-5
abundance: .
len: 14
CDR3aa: CATSRDHGNQPQHF
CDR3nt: TGTGCCACCAGCAGAGATCACGGCAATCAGCCCCAGCATTTT

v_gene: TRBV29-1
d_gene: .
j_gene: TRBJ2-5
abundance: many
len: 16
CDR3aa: CSVVWWAREKQETQYF
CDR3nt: TGCAGCGTTGTATGGTGGGCGAGGGAGAAGCAAGAGACCCAGTACTTC

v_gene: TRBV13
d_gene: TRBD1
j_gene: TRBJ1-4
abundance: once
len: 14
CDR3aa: CASNLQGAGEKLFF
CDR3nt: TGTGCCAGCAACTTACAGGGGGCAGGGGAAAAACTGTTTTTT

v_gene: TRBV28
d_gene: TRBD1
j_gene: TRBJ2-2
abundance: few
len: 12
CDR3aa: CATLQGTGELFF
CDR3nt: TGTGCCACCCTACAGGGGACCGGGGAGCTGTTTTTT

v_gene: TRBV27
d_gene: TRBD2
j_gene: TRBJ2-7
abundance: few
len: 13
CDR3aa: CASGTSGQGEQYF
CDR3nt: TGTGCCAGCGGGACTAGCGGGCAGGGGGAGCAGTACTTC

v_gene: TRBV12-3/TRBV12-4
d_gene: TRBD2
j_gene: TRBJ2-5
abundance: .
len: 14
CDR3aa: CASRAAGGQETQYF
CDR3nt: TGTGCCAGCAGAGCTGCGGGAGGACAAGAGACCCAGTACTTC

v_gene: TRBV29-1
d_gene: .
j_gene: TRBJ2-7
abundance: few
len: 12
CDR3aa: CSVGDNSYEQYF
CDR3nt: TGCAGCGTTGGGGACAACTCCTACGAGCAGTACTTC

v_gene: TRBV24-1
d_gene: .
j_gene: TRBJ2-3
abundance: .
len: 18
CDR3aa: CATSDGEDGSWGTDTQYF
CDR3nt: TGTGCCACCAGTGACGGAGAGGACGGGTCGTGGGGCACAGATACGCAGTATTTT

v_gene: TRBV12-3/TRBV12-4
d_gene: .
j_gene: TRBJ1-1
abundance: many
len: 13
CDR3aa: CASKPGQNTEAFF
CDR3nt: TGTGCCAGTAAACCGGGACAGAACACTGAAGCTTTCTTT

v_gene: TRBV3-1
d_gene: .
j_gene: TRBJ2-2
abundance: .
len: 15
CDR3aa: CASSQVSLATGELFF
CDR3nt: TGTGCCAGCAGCCAAGTCAGCCTAGCCACCGGGGAGCTGTTTTTT

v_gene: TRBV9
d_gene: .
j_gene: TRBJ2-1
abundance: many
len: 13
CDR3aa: CASRDEEVREQFF
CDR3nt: TGTGCCAGCAGGGATGAAGAGGTCAGGGAGCAGTTCTTC

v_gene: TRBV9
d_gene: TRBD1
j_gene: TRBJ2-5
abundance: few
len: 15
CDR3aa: CASSVGRHRGETQYF
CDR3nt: TGTGCCAGCAGCGTAGGGAGGCACAGGGGAGAGACCCAGTACTTC